The 14 T cell receptor beta chains presented below share a single source sample, sequenced in a study of human T cells and chemical hapten exposure. Time point specified: patch test 1, 2 weeks after DPC sensitization. Treatment specified: therapeutic diphenylcyclopropenone sensitization with weekly scalp DPC. MiXCR, run by TCRdb on the RACE reads, gives a single entry per CDR3 protein. The data contain 180,000 or so distinct CDR3 sequences, about 14% of them singletons. Sequences were derived from whole blood, sampled in connection with sensitization to the hapten diphenylcyclopropenone (DPC). Every receptor here comes from a woman in her twenties or thirties with alopecia areata. Some clones in this sample may be carry-over from other donors' samples.

The genes are TRBV27 and TRBJ2-5; D is uncertain. V lost 6 bases and J 7 bases, leaving 15 bases between the germline ends. This CDR3 region has 13 residues. CDR1 and CDR2 (germline): MNHEY, SMNVEV (reference sequence). The chain's CDR3 is CASSYYRYGTQYF. The CDR3 DNA follows: TGTGCCAGCAGCTATTATCGGTATGGGACCCAGTACTTC.

The chain recombines TRBV6-2 or TRBV6-3 with TRBJ1-3; D may be TRBD1 (6 bases). V lost 5 bases and J lost 2, with 13 bases in between. Per the germline V gene, CDR1 is MNHEY and CDR2 is SVGEGT. There are 15 residues in the CDR3. CDR3: CASSDGQFAGNTIYF. In DNA, the CDR3 is TGTGCCAGCAGTGATGGACAGTTCGCTGGAAACACCATATATTTT.

The V and J genes are TRBV29-1 and TRBJ1-2, with D perhaps TRBD1 (6 bases). V was cut by 7 bases and J by 3 bases, with 15 bases left in between. CDR1 is SQVTM and CDR2 is ANQGSEA in the germline V gene. The CDR3 is made up of 13 amino acids. CDR3 sequence: CSADAQGHYGYTF. CDR3 bases: TGCAGCGCAGACGCACAGGGTCACTATGGCTACACCTTC.

The chain joins TRBV5-1 to TRBJ2-7; 7 bases map to TRBD1. The trim removed 4 bases at V and 3 bases at J, leaving 7 bases unmatched. Germline CDR1 reads SGHRS; CDR2 reads YFSETQ. The CDR3 loop spans 14 amino acids. DNA for the CDR3: TGCGCCAGCAGCGAGGGGGACAGCTTCTACGAGCAGTACTTC. Translated: CASSEGDSFYEQYF.

This clonotype was detected a few times. The rearrangement uses TRBV7-2 and TRBJ2-1; D remains ambiguous. The CDR3 contains 17 residues. The V and J ends lost 5 bases and 0 bases respectively, with 17 bases between them. The germline CDR1 and CDR2 sequences are SGHTA and FQGNSA. DNA for the CDR3: TGTGCCAGCAGCCCCCAAAGATTTAGTAGCTCCTACAATGAGCAGTTCTTC. It yields the protein CASSPQRFSSSYNEQFF.

This clonotype came up a few times. This chain links TRBV29-1 with TRBJ1-1, with D possibly matching TRBD1 (6 bases). The V gene lost 7 bases and the J gene lost 2 bases, with 11 bases spanning the gap. Germline assignment: CDR1 SQVTM and CDR2 ANQGSEA. This CDR3 has 12 amino acids. The CDR3 here is CSAYRANTEAFF. The DNA of the CDR3 is TGCAGCGCATACAGGGCTAACACTGAAGCTTTCTTT.

This clonotype has only a few counts. The chain combines TRBV13 with TRBJ2-2; D might be TRBD2 (5 bases). Germline CDR1 PRHDT, CDR2 FYEKMQ (reference sequence). CDR3 length equals 14 residues. V was shortened by 2 bases and J by 6 bases, with 10 bases between the two germline ends. The CDR3 DNA follows: TGTGCCAGCAGCTTATGGCAGAGGGCCGGGGAGCTGTTTTTT. This sequence encodes CASSLWQRAGELFF.

This chain connects TRBV11-2 to TRBJ2-3, with D unclear. This CDR3 is built from 12 residues. Germline V gene sequence: CDR1 SGHAT, CDR2 FQNNGV. Between the trimmed V and J ends, which lost 3 bases and 6 bases, there was a span of 7 bases. The chain's CDR3 is CASSFFSDTQYF. Written as DNA, the CDR3 is TGTGCCAGCAGCTTTTTTTCCGATACGCAGTATTTT.

This clonotype showed up many times. This chain joins TRBV27 and TRBJ1-1; tentative D call: TRBD1 (5 bases). Trimming stripped 5 bases from V and 1 base from J, with 8 bases between. Germline loops: CDR1 MNHEY, CDR2 SMNVEV (reference sequence). The CDR3 is made up of 13 amino acids. For the CDR3, the DNA is TGTGCCAGCAGTGATGGGACGAACACTGAAGCTTTCTTT. This sequence encodes CASSDGTNTEAFF.

There are a few counts of this clonotype. The chain combines TRBV12-3 or TRBV12-4 with TRBJ1-2; D gene ambiguous. Trimming removed 10 bases at V and 7 bases at J, with 19 bases between. The CDR3 has 13 amino acids. DNA of the CDR3: TGTGCCACCCGTGTGCAAGCGCGGGCTGGCTACACCTTC. Translation gives CATRVQARAGYTF.

V and J are TRBV28 and TRBJ1-6; 9 bases match TRBD1. The V gene end was trimmed by 4 bases and the J gene end by 10 bases; junction bases not matched to a gene: 8. Germline-derived CDR1 and CDR2 are MDHEN and SYDVKM. The CDR3 totals 15 residues. CDR3 protein: CASSSSGQGNSPLHF. DNA for the CDR3: TGTGCCAGCAGTTCGTCGGGACAGGGCAACTCACCCCTCCACTTT.

This clonotype was found a few times. The chain links TRBV30 to TRBJ1-3, with D unresolved. The CDR3 has 11 residues. Germline V gene lookup returns CDR1 GTSNPN and CDR2 SVGIG (reference sequence). V was shortened by 5 bases and J by 3 bases, with 5 bases between the two germline ends. CDR3 sequence reads: CAWEDGNTIYF. In nucleotides, the CDR3 is TGTGCCTGGGAGGATGGAAACACCATATATTTT. Filled out from reference TRBV30 and TRBJ1-3, the complete variable domain reads SQTIHQWPATLVQPVGSPLSLECTVEGTSNPNLYWYRQAAGRGLQLLFYSVGIGQISSEVPQNLSASRPQDRQFILSSKKLLLSDSGFYLCAWEDGNTIYFGEGSWLTVV.

This clonotype was counted between two and nine times. The chain links TRBV9 to TRBJ2-3; 12 nucleotides align to TRBD2. There are 17 residues in the CDR3. CDR1 and CDR2 from the germline V gene are SGDLS and YYNGEE. Trimming at V came to 0 bases and at J to 7 bases, leaving 9 bases not matched to a gene. CDR3 region: CASSVAASGGAIYTQYF. DNA of the CDR3: TGTGCCAGCAGCGTAGCGGCTAGCGGGGGGGCTATTTATACGCAGTATTTT.

At least ten counts were recorded for this clonotype. V gene TRBV29-1 combines with J gene TRBJ2-7; tentative D call: TRBD2 (5 bases). This CDR3 region has 12 residues. CDR1 and CDR2 (germline): SQVTM, ANQGSEA. V lost 4 bases to trimming and J lost 1 base, with 8 bases between them. The CDR3 loop is CSVGGSSYEQYF. CDR3 coding DNA: TGCAGCGTTGGAGGGAGTTCCTACGAGCAGTACTTC.